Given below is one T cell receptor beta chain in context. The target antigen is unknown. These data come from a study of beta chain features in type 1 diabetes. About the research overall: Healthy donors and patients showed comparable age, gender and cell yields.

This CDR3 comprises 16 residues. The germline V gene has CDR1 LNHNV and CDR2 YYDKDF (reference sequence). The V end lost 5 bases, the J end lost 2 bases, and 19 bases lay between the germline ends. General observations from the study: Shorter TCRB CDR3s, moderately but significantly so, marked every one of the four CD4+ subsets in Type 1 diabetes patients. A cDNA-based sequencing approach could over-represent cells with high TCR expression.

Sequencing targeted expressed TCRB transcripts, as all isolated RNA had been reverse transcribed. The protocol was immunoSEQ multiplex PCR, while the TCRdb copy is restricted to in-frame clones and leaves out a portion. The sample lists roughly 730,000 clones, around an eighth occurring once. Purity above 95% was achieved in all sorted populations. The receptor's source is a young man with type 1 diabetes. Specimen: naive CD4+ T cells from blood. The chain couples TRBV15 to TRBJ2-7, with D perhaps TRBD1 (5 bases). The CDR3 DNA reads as TGTGCCACCAGCTCCATAGGGGCAGGGCCCCCCTACGAGCAGTACTTC. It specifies CATSSIGAGPPYEQYF.